The 19 T cell receptor beta chains in this list originate from one sample, sequenced in a study of T cell responses to AZD1222 COVID-19 vaccine. Profiling relied on immunoSEQ multiplex PCR, and the TCRdb table lists in-frame clones only, not all of them. This sample has 50,000 to 65,000 clones, with about 91% found just once. Sequencing used peripheral blood, obtained 28 days after the second AZD1222 dose. All receptors come from an adult who received the AZD1222 COVID-19 vaccine.

The chain has TRBV29-1 and TRBJ2-2, with 8 bases lining up with TRBD2. Germline V CDR1 and CDR2: SQVTM, ANQGSEA. V lost 7 bases, J lost 0 bases, and 13 bases stayed unmatched. This CDR3 contains 17 residues. The CDR3 reads CSARGSGSISNTGELFF. CDR3 sequence (DNA): TGCAGCGCCCGGGGGAGCGGGAGTATATCGAACACCGGGGAGCTGTTTTTT.

The chain couples TRBV29-1 to TRBJ2-5, with TRBD2 matching 7 bases. This CDR3 contains 12 residues. The V segment lost 4 bases and the J segment 4 bases; nucleotides outside the gene matches: 3. Per the germline V gene, CDR1 is SQVTM and CDR2 is ANQGSEA. Here the CDR3 DNA reads TGCAGCGTTGGTGGGGGGGGAGAGACCCAGTACTTC. Protein sequence: CSVGGGGETQYF.

This sequence joins TRBV5-4 and TRBJ1-2; no clear D. Trimming removed 0 bases from V and 1 base from J, with 10 bases in between. The germline CDR1 and CDR2 sequences are SGHNT and YYREEE (reference sequence). The CDR3 covers 15 residues. DNA for the CDR3: TGTGCCAGCAGCTTGGTCGGACGGGATAACTATGGCTACACCTTC. Its protein product is CASSLVGRDNYGYTF.

The chain employs TRBV14 and TRBJ1-6; TRBD1 matches at 9 bases. Germline trimming cut 4 bases from V and 6 bases from J; bases unmatched to any gene: 10. The CDR3 has 17 residues. Germline CDR1 reads SGHDN; CDR2 reads FVKESK. The CDR3 DNA is TGTGCCAGCAGCCTCCGGACAGGGGTTATCTCTAATTCACCCCTCCACTTT. Encoded protein: CASSLRTGVISNSPLHF.

This chain joins TRBV3-1 (or the pseudogene TRBV3-2) and TRBJ1-6; D ambiguous. The CDR3 has 14 amino acids. V shed 2 bases and J shed 7 bases, with 9 bases lying between them. Germline assignment: CDR1 LGHDT and CDR2 YNNKEL (reference sequence). The CDR3 DNA reads TGTGCCAGCAGCCAACTTATCCGGAATTCACCCCTCCACTTT. It is translated as CASSQLIRNSPLHF.

The chain employs TRBV9 and TRBJ2-1, with a tentative D call TRBD1 (6 bases). This CDR3 contains 14 residues. The V end lost 0 bases, the J end lost 7 bases, and 11 bases lay between the germline ends. CDR1 and CDR2 (germline): SGDLS, YYNGEE. The CDR3 nucleotides read TGTGCCAGCAGCGTAGTTGCAGGGGAAAATGAGCAGTTCTTC. It yields the protein CASSVVAGENEQFF.

The chain employs TRBV30 and TRBJ2-4; 9 nucleotides align to TRBD1. With 1 base clipped from V and 8 bases from J, the junction kept 9 bases outside the gene matches. The CDR3 totals 15 residues. Germline CDR1 and CDR2: GTSNPN and SVGIG (reference sequence). The CDR3 nucleotides read TGTGCCTGGAGTGGGGGCCGGGGACAGGGAGACATTCAGTACTTC. It translates to CAWSGGRGQGDIQYF.

This chain links TRBV12-2 with TRBJ2-3. TRBV12-2 is tagged as a pseudogene. This CDR3 has 16 residues. The CDR3 loop reads CASRPPPEESTDTQYF. DNA for the CDR3: TGTGCAAGTCGCCCGCCCCCGGAAGAGAGCACAGATACGCAGTATTTT.

This rearrangement joins TRBV19 to TRBJ2-5, with D perhaps matching TRBD2 (5 bases). This CDR3 has 15 residues. Germline assignment: CDR1 LNHDA and CDR2 SQIVND (reference sequence). V gave up 0 bases and J gave up 4 bases, with 12 bases separating them. In DNA, the CDR3 is TGTGCCAGTAGTATAGACACCGGGATGGTAGAGACCCAGTACTTC. Residues: CASSIDTGMVETQYF. Using reference TRBV19 and TRBJ2-5 for the parts outside the CDR3, the full variable domain is DGGITQSPKYLFRKEGQNVTLSCEQNLNHDAMYWYRQDPGQGLRLIYYSQIVNDFQKGDIAEGYSVSREKKESFPLTVTSAQKNPTAFYLCASSIDTGMVETQYFGPGTRLLVL.

This clone was recorded only once. The chain carries TRBV5-8 and TRBJ1-5; TRBD1 matches at 8 bases. The germline gives CDR1 SGHTS, CDR2 YDEGEE. V lost 0 bases to trimming and J lost 7 bases; unmatched junction nucleotides: 3. This CDR3 contains 14 residues. The CDR3 loop reads CASSLGTGNQPQHF. In DNA form, the CDR3 reads TGTGCCAGCAGCTTGGGGACAGGGAACCAGCCCCAGCATTTT.

V is TRBV11-2 and J is TRBJ2-7; 10 nucleotides line up with TRBD2. CDR3 length: 14 residues. J gave up 3 bases and V 5 bases, and 4 bases lay outside the gene matches. The germline V gene has CDR1 SGHAT and CDR2 FQNNGV. CDR3 coding DNA: TGTGCCAGCAGCCTACTAGCGGGGCTCTACGAGCAGTACTTC. Its protein is CASSLLAGLYEQYF.

This clone was recorded once. The V and J genes are TRBV7-6 and TRBJ1-5, with D possibly being TRBD1 (5 bases). CDR1 and CDR2 (germline): SGHVS, FNYEAQ. CDR3 length: 15 residues. The V end was cut by 0 bases, the J end by 1 base, with 7 bases between. The CDR3 protein is CASSLAWGSNQPQHF. The CDR3 bases are TGTGCCAGCAGCTTAGCCTGGGGGAGCAATCAGCCCCAGCATTTT.

The chain recombines TRBV19 with TRBJ1-5; tentative D call: TRBD1 (5 bases). The CDR3 is made up of 15 amino acids. Looked up from germline, CDR1 is LNHDA and CDR2 is SQIVND (reference sequence). V lost 7 bases, J lost 7 bases, and 20 bases lay in between. CDR3: CASTALSGTRQPQHF. The CDR3 nucleotides are TGTGCCAGTACCGCTTTGAGTGGGACTCGGCAGCCCCAGCATTTT.

The chain has TRBV5-1 and TRBJ2-7; the match to TRBD2 covers 13 bases. This CDR3 has 15 amino acids. The V gene end was trimmed by 4 bases and the J gene end by 3 bases; junction bases not matched to a gene: 4. Germline assignment: CDR1 SGHRS and CDR2 YFSETQ. The chain's CDR3 is CASSTTSGRFYEQYF. The CDR3 region has the DNA TGCGCCAGCAGCACGACTAGCGGGAGGTTCTACGAGCAGTACTTC.

The DNA for the CDR3 is TGCGCCAGCAGCCCGAGCGGGAGTATCCAACATGAGCAGTTCTTC. Its protein product is CASSPSGSIQHEQFF. This chain joins TRBV5-1 and TRBJ2-1, with TRBD2 identical over 8 bases. Germline CDR1 and CDR2: SGHRS and YFSETQ. The CDR3 runs to 15 residues. Trimming took 4 bases from V and 8 from J; bases not matched to a gene: 11.

CDR3 residues: CAWSMGPKLNTEAFF. CDR3 in DNA: TGTGCCTGGAGTATGGGACCCAAATTGAACACTGAAGCTTTCTTT. The chain couples TRBV30 to TRBJ1-1, with D possibly TRBD1 on 5 matching bases. V was cut by 2 bases and J by 0 bases, with 13 bases left in between. CDR1 GTSNPN and CDR2 SVGIG come from the germline V gene (reference sequence). CDR3 length equals 15 residues.

V and J are TRBV6-1 and TRBJ2-3, with 8 positions matching TRBD2. This CDR3 is built from 16 residues. V was pared by 3 bases and J by 5 bases, with 10 bases of the junction left unmatched. Looked up from germline, CDR1 is MNHNS and CDR2 is SASEGT. CDR3 coding DNA: TGTGCCAGCAGTGACCCGCGAGGACTAGCTGGAGATACGCAGTATTTT. This codes for CASSDPRGLAGDTQYF.

The chain joins TRBV5-1 to TRBJ2-3; TRBD2 matches 13 bases. The CDR3 has 14 residues. After removal of 7 bases from V and 2 bases from J, the junction contained 1 base not matched to a gene. Germline CDR1 SGHRS, CDR2 YFSETQ. The CDR3 DNA reads as TGCGCCAGCGGGACTAGCGGGACCACAGATACGCAGTATTTT. Protein product: CASGTSGTTDTQYF.

This clone was found once. The chain recombines TRBV5-1 with TRBJ2-1; 12 bases are shared with TRBD2. Germline trimming cut 4 bases from V and 5 bases from J; bases unmatched to any gene: 13. Germline V CDR1 and CDR2: SGHRS, YFSETQ. This CDR3 is built from 18 residues. As DNA, the CDR3 is TGCGCCAGCAGCGTCGAAGGGCTAGCGGGAGGGATCAACAATGAGCAGTTCTTC. This encodes CASSVEGLAGGINNEQFF.